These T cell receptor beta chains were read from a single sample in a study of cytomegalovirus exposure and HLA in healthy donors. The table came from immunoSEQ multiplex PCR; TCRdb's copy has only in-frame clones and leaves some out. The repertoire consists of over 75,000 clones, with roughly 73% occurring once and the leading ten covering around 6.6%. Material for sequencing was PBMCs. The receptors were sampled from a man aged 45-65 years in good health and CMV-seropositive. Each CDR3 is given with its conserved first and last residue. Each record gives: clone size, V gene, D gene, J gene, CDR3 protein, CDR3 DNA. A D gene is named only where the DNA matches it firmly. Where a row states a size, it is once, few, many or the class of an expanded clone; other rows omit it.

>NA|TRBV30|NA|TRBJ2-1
CAWSGAGLSYNEQFF
TGTGCCTGGAGTGGGGCGGGGCTCTCCTACAATGAGCAGTTCTTC
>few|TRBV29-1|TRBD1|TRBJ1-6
CSATTGSESPLHF
TGCAGCGCCACGACAGGGTCGGAATCACCCCTCCACTTT
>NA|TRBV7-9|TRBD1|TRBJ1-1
CASTQGQGNTEAFF
TGTGCCAGCACACAGGGGCAGGGGAACACTGAAGCTTTCTTT
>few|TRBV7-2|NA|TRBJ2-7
CASSLIQTYEQYF
TGTGCCAGCAGCTTAATACAGACCTACGAGCAGTACTTC
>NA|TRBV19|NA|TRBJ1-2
CASSGPLPPSGYGYTF
TGTGCCAGTAGTGGTCCCTTACCCCCTTCGGGCTATGGCTACACCTTC
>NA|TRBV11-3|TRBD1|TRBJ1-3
CASSLGQGAGNTIYF
TGTGCCAGCAGTTTGGGACAGGGGGCTGGAAACACCATATATTTT
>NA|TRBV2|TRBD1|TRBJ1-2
CASSPTGRRDGYTF
TGTGCCAGCAGTCCGACAGGGAGGCGGGACGGCTACACCTTC
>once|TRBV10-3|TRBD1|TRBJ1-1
CAISDPPDRANTEAFF
TGTGCCATCAGTGACCCCCCTGACAGGGCAAACACTGAAGCTTTCTTT
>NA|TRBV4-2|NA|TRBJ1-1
CASSQGGADTEAFF
TGTGCCAGCAGCCAAGGGGGAGCAGACACTGAAGCTTTCTTT
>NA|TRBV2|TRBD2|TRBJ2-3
CASIGPSGGRDTQYF
TGTGCCAGCATCGGGCCTAGCGGGGGCCGAGATACGCAGTATTTT
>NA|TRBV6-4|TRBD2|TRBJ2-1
CASSDQTSGGGEQFF
TGTGCCAGCAGTGACCAGACTAGCGGGGGGGGTGAGCAGTTCTTC
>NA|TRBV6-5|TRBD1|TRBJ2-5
CASSLDRVEETQYF
TGTGCCAGCAGTTTGGACAGGGTGGAAGAGACCCAGTACTTC
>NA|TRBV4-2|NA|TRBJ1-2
CASLGGVGYPF
TGTGCCAGTTTAGGGGGGGTAGGCTACCCCTTC
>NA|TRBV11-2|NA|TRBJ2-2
CASSLPRNTGELFF
TGTGCCAGCAGCTTGCCCAGGAACACCGGGGAGCTGTTTTTT
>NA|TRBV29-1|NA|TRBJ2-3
CSVLYTGEPDTQYF
TGCAGCGTTCTTTACACGGGAGAACCAGATACGCAGTATTTT
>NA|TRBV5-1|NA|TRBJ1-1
CASSLGQGYMNTEAFF
TGCGCCAGCAGCTTGGGTCAGGGGTACATGAACACTGAAGCTTTCTTT
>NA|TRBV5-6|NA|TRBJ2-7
CASSLELAPYEQYF
TGTGCCAGCAGCTTGGAACTAGCTCCCTACGAGCAGTACTTC
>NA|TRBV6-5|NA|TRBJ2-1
CASSQKGLPDEQFF
TGTGCCAGCAGTCAAAAGGGACTTCCGGACGAGCAGTTCTTC
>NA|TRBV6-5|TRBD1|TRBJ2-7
CASSYSGTGASYEQYF
TGTGCCAGCAGTTACTCCGGAACAGGGGCCTCCTACGAGCAGTACTTC
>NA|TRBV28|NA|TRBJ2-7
CASSFDEQYF
TGTGCCAGCAGTTTCGACGAGCAGTACTTC
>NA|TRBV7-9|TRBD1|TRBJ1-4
CASSLGQGDEKLFF
TGTGCCAGCAGCCTGGGACAGGGCGATGAAAAACTGTTTTTT
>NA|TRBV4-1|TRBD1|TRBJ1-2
CASSQGTGANYGYTF
TGCGCCAGCAGCCAAGGGACAGGTGCTAACTATGGCTACACCTTC
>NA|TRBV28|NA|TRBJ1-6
CASTSIRGGGSPLHF
TGTGCCAGCACATCCATAAGGGGGGGTGGTTCACCCCTCCACTTT
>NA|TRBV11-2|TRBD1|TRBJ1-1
CASSPGQGVEAFF
TGTGCCAGCAGCCCCGGACAGGGTGTCGAAGCTTTCTTT
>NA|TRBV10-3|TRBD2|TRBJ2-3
CAISESTSGGTTDTQYF
TGTGCCATCAGTGAGTCGACTAGCGGGGGGACCACAGATACGCAGTATTTT
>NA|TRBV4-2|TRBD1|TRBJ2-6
CASSQDGTVSGANVLTF
TGTGCCAGCAGCCAAGATGGGACAGTCTCTGGGGCCAACGTCCTGACTTTC
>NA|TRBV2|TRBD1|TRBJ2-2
CASAPSGGGAGELFF
TGTGCCAGCGCCCCGTCAGGGGGTGGGGCCGGGGAGCTGTTTTTT
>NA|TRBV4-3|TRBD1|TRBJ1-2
CASSQDARTGELRGYTF
TGCGCCAGCAGCCAAGACGCTAGGACAGGGGAGCTACGCGGCTACACCTTC
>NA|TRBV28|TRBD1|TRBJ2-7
CASSIGTGVYEQYF
TGTGCCAGCAGTATCGGGACAGGGGTCTACGAGCAGTACTTC
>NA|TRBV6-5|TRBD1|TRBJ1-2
CASSYRTGIEGYTF
TGTGCCAGCAGTTACAGGACAGGGATCGAAGGCTACACCTTC
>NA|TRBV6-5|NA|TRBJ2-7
CASSYSGMGSSHEQYF
TGTGCCAGCAGTTACTCGGGCATGGGCAGTTCCCACGAGCAGTACTTC
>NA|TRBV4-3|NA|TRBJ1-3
CASSQDRGNGNTIYF
TGCGCCAGCAGCCAAGACAGGGGAAATGGAAACACCATATATTTT
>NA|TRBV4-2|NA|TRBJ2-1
CASSQGVWVGPGNEQFF
TGTGCCAGCAGCCAAGGAGTATGGGTGGGGCCAGGCAATGAGCAGTTCTTC
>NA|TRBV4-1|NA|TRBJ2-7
CASSQPGKQYF
TGCGCCAGCAGCCAACCGGGAAAGCAGTACTTC
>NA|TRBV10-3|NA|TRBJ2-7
CAISELTGGQYF
TGTGCCATCAGTGAGTTAACAGGTGGGCAGTACTTC
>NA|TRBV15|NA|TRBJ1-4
CATSGGVTTNEKLFF
TGTGCCACCAGCGGGGGGGTCACAACTAATGAAAAACTGTTTTTT
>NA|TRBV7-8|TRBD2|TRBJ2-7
CASCLAGSSYEQYF
TGTGCCAGCTGTCTAGCGGGGTCCTCCTACGAGCAGTACTTC
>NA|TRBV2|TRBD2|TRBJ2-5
CASSDRLAAGETQYF
TGTGCCAGCAGTGACAGGCTAGCGGCGGGAGAGACCCAGTACTTC
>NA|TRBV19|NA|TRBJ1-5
CASSTQGGRQPQHF
TGTGCCAGTAGTACTCAGGGCGGGAGGCAGCCCCAGCATTTT
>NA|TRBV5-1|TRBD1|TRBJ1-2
CASSVGQAGSGYTF
TGCGCCAGCAGCGTGGGACAGGCGGGTAGTGGCTACACCTTC
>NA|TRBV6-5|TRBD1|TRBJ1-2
CASSMTGALGYTF
TGTGCCAGCAGCATGACAGGGGCCCTTGGCTACACCTTC
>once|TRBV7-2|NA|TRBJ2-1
CASSFGGNSYNEQFF
TGTGCCAGCAGCTTTGGGGGGAACTCCTACAATGAGCAGTTCTTC
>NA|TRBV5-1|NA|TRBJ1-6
CASSLIGRDNSPLHF
TGCGCCAGCAGCTTGATTGGCCGGGATAATTCACCCCTCCACTTT
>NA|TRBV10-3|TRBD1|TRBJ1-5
CAISESGQALNVGQPQHF
TGTGCCATCAGTGAGTCAGGACAGGCGCTAAACGTGGGTCAGCCCCAGCATTTT
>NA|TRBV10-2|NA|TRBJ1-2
CASSEGRPGYTF
TGCGCCAGCAGTGAGGGCAGGCCTGGCTACACCTTC
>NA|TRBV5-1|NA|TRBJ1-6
CASSLAAQGNSPLHF
TGCGCCAGCAGCTTGGCCGCACAGGGAAATTCACCCCTCCACTTT
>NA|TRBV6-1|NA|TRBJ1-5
CASSSQVYNQPQHF
TGTGCCAGCAGTAGTCAGGTTTACAATCAGCCCCAGCATTTT
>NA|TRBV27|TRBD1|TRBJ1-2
CASSLSSPDRGDYGYTF
TGTGCCAGCAGTTTATCTTCCCCAGACAGGGGCGACTATGGCTACACCTTC
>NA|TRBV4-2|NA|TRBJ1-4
CASSQDPPGGNEKLFF
TGTGCCAGCAGCCAAGATCCGCCCGGGGGGAATGAAAAACTGTTTTTT
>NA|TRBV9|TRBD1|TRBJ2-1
CASSETGNNEQFF
TGTGCCAGCAGCGAGACAGGGAACAATGAGCAGTTCTTC
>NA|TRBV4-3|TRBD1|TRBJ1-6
CASSQDGVGGGSPLHF
TGCGCCAGCAGCCAAGATGGGGTAGGGGGCGGGTCACCCCTCCACTTT
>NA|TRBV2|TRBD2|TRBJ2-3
CASRGRGLATDTQYF
TGTGCCAGCAGAGGGAGAGGACTAGCAACAGATACGCAGTATTTT
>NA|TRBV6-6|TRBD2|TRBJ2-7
CASRQRGADYEQYF
TGTGCCAGCAGACAGCGGGGGGCCGACTACGAGCAGTACTTC
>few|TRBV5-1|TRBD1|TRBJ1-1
CASSWKGTGDSNTEAFF
TGCGCCAGCAGCTGGAAGGGGACAGGGGACTCGAACACTGAAGCTTTCTTT
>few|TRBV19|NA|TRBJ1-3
CAIHLLGQDIGNTIYF
TGTGCCATACACCTCCTAGGGCAGGACATTGGAAACACCATATATTTT
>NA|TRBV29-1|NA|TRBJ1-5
CSVAGEGGPNQPQHF
TGCAGCGTCGCCGGAGAGGGGGGGCCGAATCAGCCCCAGCATTTT
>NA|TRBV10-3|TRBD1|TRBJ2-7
CAISDGQASSYEQYF
TGTGCCATCAGTGACGGACAGGCGAGCTCCTACGAGCAGTACTTC
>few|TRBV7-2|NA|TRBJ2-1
CASSSRRGGVYNEQFF
TGTGCCAGCAGCTCTCGGAGGGGCGGGGTGTACAATGAGCAGTTCTTC
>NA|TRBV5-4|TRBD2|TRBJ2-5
CASSSPGGGRETQYF
TGTGCCAGCAGCTCCCCCGGCGGGGGAAGGGAGACCCAGTACTTC